This is a list of T cell receptor beta chains from one sample in a study of T cells in Graves' hyperthyroidism and ophthalmopathy. In TCRdb, the multiplex PCR reads were re-called with MiXCR into one record per CDR3 protein. The sample contains about 580,000 distinct CDR3 sequences, approximately 15% of which appear only once. Sequencing was done on a sample of blood. The source is a woman in her twenties or thirties with Graves' hyperthyroidism that later progressed to Graves' ophthalmopathy. Each CDR3 is given with its conserved first and last residue. The D gene is left open where the match is weak. Part of the rows lack a size; the others show once, few, many or a class for expanded clones.

TGTGCCAGCAGTTTATCGTCGGGACAACCGACGAACACCGGGGAGCTGTTTTTT CASSLSSGQPTNTGELFF - many TRBJ2-2 TRBV27
TGTGCCAGCAGTCCCAGGGGGAGGTCCACAGATACGCAGTATTTT CASSPRGRSTDTQYF - many TRBJ2-3 TRBV6-2/TRBV6-3
TGTGCCAGCAGCTTCCCGGATTCACCCCTCCACTTT CASSFPDSPLHF - many TRBJ1-6 TRBV11-3
TGTGCCAGTAGTATTCGGGGGTCCTACAATGAGCAGTTCTTC CASSIRGSYNEQFF - - TRBJ2-1 TRBV19
TGCAGTGCTAGGACGAGACTAGCGGGAGGGGAGCAGTTCTTC CSARTRLAGGEQFF TRBD2 many TRBJ2-1 TRBV20-1
TGCGCCAGCAGCTTGGGACAGGCGCCCGCCGAGCAGTACTTC CASSLGQAPAEQYF TRBD1 - TRBJ2-7 TRBV4-3
TGTGCCAGCAGCCCGCCCCTCAGCGGGCAAGAGACCCAGTACTTC CASSPPLSGQETQYF - many TRBJ2-5 TRBV11-3
TGTGCCAGCACCGCTCCCGGGAGAGGGAGCACAGATACGCAGTATTTT CASTAPGRGSTDTQYF - - TRBJ2-3 TRBV7-9
TGCGCCAGCAGCCAAGCCATGGGGCGAGGGCAGCCCCAGCATTTT CASSQAMGRGQPQHF - - TRBJ1-5 TRBV4-1
TGTGCCAGTAGTAAGGGACTAGCCCACAATGAGCAGTTCTTC CASSKGLAHNEQFF TRBD2 many TRBJ2-1 TRBV19
TGCAGTGCTCGCGTAGGACTAGCAGTGTACAATGAGCAGTTCTTC CSARVGLAVYNEQFF TRBD2 many TRBJ2-1 TRBV20-1
TGTGCCAGCAGCCAAGGGACTAGCGGGGATACGCAGTATTTT CASSQGTSGDTQYF TRBD2 many TRBJ2-3 TRBV3-1
TGTGCCAGCAGCTTGGAAGTTCTCGTCTACAATGAGCAGTTCTTC CASSLEVLVYNEQFF - few TRBJ2-1 TRBV7-6
TGCGCCAGCAGCTTGGGGGGGTGGGGGTTAAGCAATCAGCCCCAGCATTTT CASSLGGWGLSNQPQHF - - TRBJ1-5 TRBV5-1
TGCAGCGTTGATTCCCAGGCGGGGAGGACAGATACGCAGTATTTT CSVDSQAGRTDTQYF - few TRBJ2-3 TRBV29-1
TGTGCCAGCAGTCTCCGACCGGGGAGCCTCATATACAATGAGCAGTTCTTC CASSLRPGSLIYNEQFF - many TRBJ2-1 TRBV6-1
TGTGCCAGCAGCGTAGTTGGCAGCGAGAGCTCTGGAAACACCATATATTTT CASSVVGSESSGNTIYF - many TRBJ1-3 TRBV9
TGCAGTGTCCCATTAGCGGGAGGGCCTCCCGGGGAGCTGTTTTTT CSVPLAGGPPGELFF TRBD2 few TRBJ2-2 TRBV20-1
TGTGCCAGCAGTTTTTGGTCTAGCGGGAGGAGGGACACAGATACGCAGTATTTT CASSFWSSGRRDTDTQYF TRBD2 many TRBJ2-3 TRBV27
TGTGCCAGCAGCCCCATTCTCGGGGGAGGGCCCCAGCATTTT CASSPILGGGPQHF - few TRBJ1-5 TRBV7-9
TGTGCCATCAGTAACGGATTAGAGACCCAGTACTTC CAISNGLETQYF - few TRBJ2-5 TRBV10-3
TGTGCCAGCAGCGTATTGACTAGCGGGAGGGACAATGAGCAGTTCTTC CASSVLTSGRDNEQFF TRBD2 - TRBJ2-1 TRBV9
TGTGCCAGCAGCTTGACACTACCTCCCTCTGGGGCCAACGTCCTGACTTTC CASSLTLPPSGANVLTF - many TRBJ2-6 TRBV11-2
TGTGCCAGTAGTATTCTTGGGGGGGCGCCGGACGGGGAGCTGTTTTTT CASSILGGAPDGELFF - - TRBJ2-2 TRBV19
TGCAGTGCCCACCGGGACGGGGGGAATTCACCCCTCCACTTT CSAHRDGGNSPLHF - many TRBJ1-6 TRBV20-1
TGTGCCATCAAGCAGGGGGTGTTGAACACTGAAGCTTTCTTT CAIKQGVLNTEAFF TRBD1 few TRBJ1-1 TRBV10-3
TGTGCCAGCAGCCTCGCTCCGGGGGCAGATACGCAGTATTTT CASSLAPGADTQYF - many TRBJ2-3 TRBV7-2
TGCGCCAGCTCTGCCGGACAGGGAACCGGGGAGCTGTTTTTT CASSAGQGTGELFF TRBD1 - TRBJ2-2 TRBV10-2
TGTGCCAGCATCCCGGGACAGTTTAATTCACCCCTCCACTTT CASIPGQFNSPLHF TRBD1 many TRBJ1-6 TRBV12-3/TRBV12-4
TGTGCCAGCACGGACAGACCTAACTATGGCTACACCTTC CASTDRPNYGYTF - once TRBJ1-2 TRBV27
TGTGCCAGTAGTACGGACATCTCTGGGGCCAACGTCCTGACTTTC CASSTDISGANVLTF - few TRBJ2-6 TRBV19
TGTGCCACCAGTGATAAGGGACAGGGGTTTGGCTACACCTTC CATSDKGQGFGYTF TRBD1 - TRBJ1-2 TRBV24-1
TGTGCCAGCAGTTATTCGGGGTCGGACCCATACGAGCAGTACTTC CASSYSGSDPYEQYF - - TRBJ2-7 TRBV6-5